This TCR beta chain was recorded in a study of cytotoxic CD8 clonotypes in ibrutinib-treated CLL (dated by TCRdb to about 2021). Study-level background: The cohort had 11 relapsed/refractory and roughly 14 treatment-naive patients; 17 were IGHV unmutated. Cryopreserved peripheral blood mononuclear cells were obtained prior to treatment, at the time of response, and at either disease progression or sustained remission. Responses were partial in roughly 25 patients and complete in 2; after median approximately 67 months follow-up, roughly 14 stayed in remission and around 12 progressed. On average, each sample yielded around 230,000 productive templates and tens of thousands of productive rearrangements. Response samples were obtained after a median of approximately 12 months of treatment, with a range of roughly 6 to 40 months. Longitudinal samples were obtainable from 26 of the 86 participants in the trial. Every remission and progressive disease sample was obtained while ibrutinib was still being received by the patients. Results the study describes overall, beyond this receptor: Public clonotypes were rare and either shrank or stayed stable during treatment, and the rise in clonality at ibrutinib response reflected expansion of private clonotypes. Lymph node repertoires were not examined, and the timing of sampling was not matched between patients in sustained remission and those whose disease progressed. Clonality rose at ibrutinib response, remained stable during sustained remission, and dropped back toward baseline at progression. At baseline, clonality was higher than in age-matched healthy donors and showed a strong correlation with circulating CD8+ T-cell counts.

The time point tag for this specimen amounts to: approximately twelve months on ibrutinib. For TCR beta library preparation, 1.5 to 2 micrograms of genomic DNA was extracted from cryopreserved PBMCs. High-throughput TCR beta sequencing was performed on longitudinal blood samples from CLL patients receiving ibrutinib monotherapy. The patients were enrolled in a single-center, open-label phase 2 trial of ibrutinib monotherapy. The goal of deep resolution MiSeq sequencing was a depth between 1 in 1 million and 1 in 200,000 T cells, and coverage averaged 10x per clonotype. The immunoSEQ hsTCRB Kit was used to generate TCR beta libraries. The authors' pipeline ran thus. The data were analyzed with ImmunoSEQ Analyzer and ImmunoSEQ Data Assistant, and V, D and J gene assignments followed IMGT definitions. Clonality, which ranges from 0 to 1, was calculated by subtracting the normalized Shannon entropy of productive rearrangement frequencies from one. Only overrepresented clonotypes making up at least 0.05% of each patient's repertoire were included in the public clonotype analysis. Around 13 age-matched healthy donor repertoires from immuneACCESS were used as controls for clonality. What TCRdb holds here is the immuneACCESS table cut down to in-frame rearrangements. Part of the clones is not present; checked against another copy, under half of the missing clones reflect an unresolved V gene, and the others are unexplained. The V and J calls and clone size were taken over from that table, and D and trimming were inferred from the DNA. This sample holds 160,000 or so clones; roughly 86% were observed only once. The ten largest clones capture approximately 2% of the sample.

Ends trimmed: V by 4 bases, J by 5 bases; bases unmatched to a gene: 8. CDR1 and CDR2 are drawn from the germline V gene: SGHDT, YYEEEE. CDR3 length: 16 amino acids, cysteine to phenylalanine. The sequence is cut down to CDR3 DNA, 48 bases in frame from base 1. With respect to this clone: Its antigen remains unidentified. The sample holds no much larger clone one base away, and base qualities are not on file.

The input for sequencing was PBMCs, taken after 12 months of ibrutinib treatment. The rearranged segments are TRBV5-6 and TRBJ2-3; 12 central bases correspond to TRBD2. The sequence was collected from a human donor with chronic lymphocytic leukemia. In nucleotide form, the sequence is TGTGCCAGCAGCCTTCGGACTAGCGGGGCCCAAGATACGCAGTATTTT. Translated, this is CASSLRTSGAQDTQYF.